The 16 T cell receptor beta chains in this list originate from one sample, sequenced in a study of blood T cell repertoires in COVID-19 (TCRdb year 2020). The library was made by the immunoSEQ multiplex PCR assay. The table comes from immuneACCESS by way of TCRdb, which keeps in-frame sequences with V and J called. Part of the clones is missing from these tables; in studies checked, under half for an unresolved V gene and the rest for unknown reasons. This sample lists more than 110,000 clones; roughly 81% were detected once. The biggest ten clones account for roughly 9% of the sample. Sequences were obtained from peripheral blood. Every receptor here comes from a woman aged 50 to 60 with active or convalescent COVID-19.

The chain joins TRBV19 to TRBJ1-5; TRBD1 matches at 8 bases. From germline, CDR1 is LNHDA and CDR2 SQIVND (reference sequence). Unmatched junction bases numbered 6, after V lost 6 bases and J lost 2 bases. CDR3 length equals 15 residues. The CDR3 spells CASRDRELGNQPQHF. In DNA form, the CDR3 reads TGTGCCAGTAGGGACAGGGAGCTCGGCAATCAGCCCCAGCATTTT.

This clone appeared a single time. This chain joins TRBV15 and TRBJ1-3; D is possibly TRBD1 (6 bases). Germline V lookup: CDR1 LNHNV, CDR2 YYDKDF (reference sequence). The germline V and J ends were trimmed by 1 base and 3 bases, with 13 bases remaining between them. The CDR3 has 16 amino acids. The CDR3 protein is CATSRGANRDGNTIYF. DNA of the CDR3: TGTGCCACCAGCAGAGGCGCCAACAGGGATGGAAACACCATATATTTT.

The rearrangement joins TRBV6-5 to TRBJ1-1; D is unclear. Trimming stripped 4 bases from V and 1 base from J, with 16 bases between. CDR1 is MNHEY and CDR2 is SVGAGI in the germline V gene. There are 16 residues in the CDR3. The CDR3 region has the DNA TGTGCCAGCAGTTCGACCACGGGTACGGGGAACACTGAAGCTTTCTTT. Its protein is CASSSTTGTGNTEAFF.

This clone was counted between two and nine times. The genes are TRBV4-1 and TRBJ1-1; D gene ambiguous. The CDR3 has 11 amino acids. The V end lost 7 bases, the J end lost 7 bases, and 10 bases lay between the germline ends. Germline loops: CDR1 MGHRA, CDR2 YSYEKL. CDR3 amino acids: CASTRAGEAFF. The CDR3 DNA sequence: TGCGCCAGCACGAGGGCTGGTGAAGCTTTCTTT.

As regards this clone: Mismatch with germline at one junction end may stem from a read error. This chain links TRBV20-1 with TRBJ1-2; the D gene is possibly TRBD1 (6 bases). The CDR3 runs to 8 residues. From germline, CDR1 is DFQATT and CDR2 SNEGSKA (reference sequence). The CDR3 is CSATTGLF. DNA for the CDR3: TGCAGTGCCACGACAGGCCTCTTC.

This clone was counted once. The chain carries TRBV6-2 or TRBV6-3 and TRBJ1-1; D might be TRBD1 (5 bases). The CDR3 has 14 residues. The V gene's germline CDR1 is MNHEY and CDR2 SVGEGT. Trimming cost V 2 bases and J 4 bases, with 11 bases left between them. The CDR3 DNA sequence: TGTGCCAGCAGTTACGGAGCGGGGGGCACTGAAGCTTTCTTT. Protein product: CASSYGAGGTEAFF.

This chain uses TRBV11-3 with TRBJ2-2; 11 nucleotides match TRBD2. There are 15 residues in the CDR3. In germline, CDR1 is SGHNT, CDR2 YENEEA. Trimming removed 2 bases from V and 6 bases from J; junction bases left unmatched: 2. Here the CDR3 DNA reads TGTGCCAGCAGCTTACTAGCGGGGGGAGCCGGGGAGCTGTTTTTT. It specifies CASSLLAGGAGELFF.

This rearrangement joins TRBV10-2 to TRBJ2-1; 10 positions agree with TRBD2. Unmatched junction bases numbered 3, after V lost 6 bases and J lost 7 bases. This CDR3 comprises 13 residues. The germline V gene has CDR1 WSHSY and CDR2 SAAADI. The CDR3 loop is CASRLAGENEQFF. Here the CDR3 DNA reads TGCGCCAGCAGGCTAGCGGGAGAGAATGAGCAGTTCTTC.

CDR3: CASSGSDRANYGYTF. Written as DNA, the CDR3 is TGTGCCAGCAGCGGGTCGGACAGGGCTAACTATGGCTACACCTTC. The V call is TRBV9, the J call TRBJ1-2; 8 nucleotides line up with TRBD1. V lost 3 bases and J lost 0; bases outside the gene matches: 4. The CDR3 is made up of 15 amino acids. CDR1 and CDR2 (germline): SGDLS, YYNGEE.

The chain is built from TRBV7-2 and TRBJ1-1; D is ambiguous. CDR1 SGHTA and CDR2 FQGNSA come from the germline V gene. CDR3 length: 15 amino acids. V was shortened by 3 bases and J by 0 bases, with 11 bases between the two germline ends. The CDR3, as DNA: TGTGCCAGCAGCTTCGGTTGGAGCATGAACACTGAAGCTTTCTTT. Translating it yields CASSFGWSMNTEAFF.

The rearrangement links TRBV12-5 to TRBJ1-1; a weak D match, TRBD1 (6 bases). The germline gives CDR1 LGHNT, CDR2 FRNRAP. The CDR3 is made up of 15 amino acids. Trimming pared 0 bases from V and 2 bases from J, leaving 10 bases between. The chain's CDR3 is CASGLVQGRNTEAFF. Written as DNA, the CDR3 is TGTGCTAGTGGTTTGGTACAGGGCAGAAACACTGAAGCTTTCTTT.

This chain links TRBV7-2 with TRBJ2-5, with a weak D call TRBD2 (7 bases). V lost 6 bases and J lost 4, with 24 bases in between. The CDR3 has 17 amino acids. Germline V gene data show CDR1 as SGHTA and CDR2 as FQGNSA. CDR3 in DNA: TGTGCCAGCAGTCCAGGTTGGGGGGGCGCGTTGGTAGAGACCCAGTACTTC. It encodes CASSPGWGGALVETQYF.

The rearrangement joins TRBV3-1 (or the pseudogene TRBV3-2) to TRBJ2-1; D gene unclear. V lost 1 base to trimming and J lost 5 bases, with 9 bases between them. Germline assignment: CDR1 LGHDT and CDR2 YNNKEL (reference sequence). The length of the CDR3 is 14 residues. The CDR3 sequence: CASSQASRNNEQFF. The CDR3 DNA is TGTGCCAGCAGCCAAGCGTCCAGAAACAATGAGCAGTTCTTC.

V and J are TRBV6-5 and TRBJ1-1, with 10 bases identical to TRBD1. Trimming cost V 7 bases and J 2 bases; bases outside gene matches: 7. The CDR3 extends over 15 amino acids. Germline CDR1 reads MNHEY; CDR2 reads SVGAGI. The CDR3 loop reads CASTKDRGVNTEAFF. The CDR3, as DNA: TGTGCCAGCACCAAGGACAGGGGGGTTAACACTGAAGCTTTCTTT.

This clone was observed a few times. This chain links TRBV19 with TRBJ1-5, with D unclear. V lost 5 bases to trimming and J lost 5 bases, with 16 bases between them. The CDR3 has 15 residues. Looked up from germline, CDR1 is LNHDA and CDR2 is SQIVND (reference sequence). Here the CDR3 reads CASSRPGGNYQPQHF. The CDR3 DNA sequence: TGTGCCAGTAGTCGGCCGGGAGGTAACTATCAGCCCCAGCATTTT.

This chain uses TRBV4-3 with TRBJ2-3, with D unclear. Between the trimmed V and J ends, which lost 0 bases and 1 base, there was a span of 8 bases. The germline V gene encodes CDR1 LGHNA and CDR2 YSLEER. The CDR3 is made up of 15 amino acids. The CDR3 loop reads CASSQDARRTDTQYF. The CDR3 nucleotides read TGCGCCAGCAGCCAAGATGCGAGGCGCACAGATACGCAGTATTTT.